This T cell receptor (beta chain) was sequenced for a study of T-cell memory formation after mild COVID-19. Turning to the study itself: In these data, TCR clusters were largely donor specific.

Broader study findings: Contracting clones from day 15 to 85 showed balanced CD4/CD8; later expanders favored CD4+. Certain responding clones were present in pre-infection memory, suggesting participation of cross-reactive memory.

The TCR alpha and TCR beta cDNA libraries, bearing sample barcodes and UMIs, were generated by 5'RACE using constant-segment primers. MiXCR, applied by TCRdb to the 5' RACE reads, yields one record per CDR3 protein. The sample includes 250,000 to 350,000 distinct CDR3 sequences, 15% to 20% of them seen just once. This clonotype was seen a handful of times. Antigen unknown. Sequenced sample: PBMCs or a T cell subset sorted from them (not recorded which). This clonotype was obtained from a man between 18 and 29 years old who had mild COVID-19 (a few samples of this study predate the infection). Cell type and time point are not known.

CDR3 nucleotides: TGTGCCAGCAGGGGACAGGCCCTGGATACGCAGTATTTT. Its protein product is CASRGQALDTQYF. The chain employs TRBV6-2 or TRBV6-3 and TRBJ2-3; the match to TRBD1 covers 8 bases. The CDR3 has 13 residues. CDR1 and CDR2 (germline): MNHEY, SVGEGT. Trimming at V came to 6 bases and at J to 6 bases, leaving 5 bases not matched to a gene.